A selection of T cell receptor beta chains follows, all from one sample in a study of patients and donors after allogeneic stem cell transplantation. Via MiXCR, TCRdb re-called the RT-PCR reads, giving one row per CDR3 protein. The data show about 31,000 distinct CDR3 sequences, approximately 6.3% seen once. Sequenced material: blood, either unsorted or a sorted T cell fraction (not recorded which). The receptors were sampled from a human donor who was either an allogeneic HSCT recipient or a stem cell or donor lymphocyte infusion donor (not recorded which). It is not recorded whose cells these are; they may come from a transplant donor. Each CDR3 is given with its conserved first and last residue. D genes are given only for firm matches. Not every row has a clone size; where given, it reads once, few, many or a size class.

length	V	size	D	J	DNA	CDR3
16	TRBV14	many	-	TRBJ1-1	TGTGCCAGCAGCCATCTAACGGGGGGCGGAAGGACTGAAGCTTTCTTT	CASSHLTGGGRTEAFF
16	TRBV4-2	medium-sized	-	TRBJ1-1	TGTGCCAGCAGCCAAGGTCTGGGCGGCATGAACACTGAAGCTTTCTTT	CASSQGLGGMNTEAFF
14	TRBV7-3	-	TRBD1	TRBJ2-3	TGTGCCAGCAGCTTCACAGGGGGAACAGATACGCAGTATTTT	CASSFTGGTDTQYF
16	TRBV7-9	-	-	TRBJ2-6	TGTGCCAGCAGAAAAAAGGGGACCCCTGGGGCCAACGTCCTGACTTTC	CASRKKGTPGANVLTF
15	TRBV29-1	many	-	TRBJ2-3	TGCAGCGTATCGACAGCCCGGGTTATTGGTGATACGCAGTATTTT	CSVSTARVIGDTQYF
12	TRBV20-1	few	-	TRBJ2-7	TGCAGTGCTAGAGATCTCAGAGGCGAGCAGTACTTC	CSARDLRGEQYF
10	TRBV29-1	many	-	TRBJ2-2	TGCAGCGTTCTAGGCGGGGAGCTGTTTTTT	CSVLGGELFF
13	TRBV12-3/TRBV12-4	few	TRBD1	TRBJ2-7	TGTGCCAGCAGTTTAACGACAGGGTACGAGCAGTACTTC	CASSLTTGYEQYF
15	TRBV9	many	-	TRBJ1-2	TGTGCCAGCAGCAAAGAGGGGCAGGGAGGTTATGGCTACACCTTC	CASSKEGQGGYGYTF
13	TRBV7-8	many	-	TRBJ1-1	TGTGCCAGCAGCTTAAGTCGAACACTTGAAGCTTTCTTT	CASSLSRTLEAFF
15	TRBV11-3	many	TRBD2	TRBJ2-1	TGTGCCAGCAGTCCTAGCGGGAGGGATTACAATGAGCAGTTCTTC	CASSPSGRDYNEQFF
15	TRBV29-1	few	TRBD1	TRBJ2-4	TGCAGCGTCGGTGACAGGGGGCTAACCAAAAACATTCAGTACTTC	CSVGDRGLTKNIQYF